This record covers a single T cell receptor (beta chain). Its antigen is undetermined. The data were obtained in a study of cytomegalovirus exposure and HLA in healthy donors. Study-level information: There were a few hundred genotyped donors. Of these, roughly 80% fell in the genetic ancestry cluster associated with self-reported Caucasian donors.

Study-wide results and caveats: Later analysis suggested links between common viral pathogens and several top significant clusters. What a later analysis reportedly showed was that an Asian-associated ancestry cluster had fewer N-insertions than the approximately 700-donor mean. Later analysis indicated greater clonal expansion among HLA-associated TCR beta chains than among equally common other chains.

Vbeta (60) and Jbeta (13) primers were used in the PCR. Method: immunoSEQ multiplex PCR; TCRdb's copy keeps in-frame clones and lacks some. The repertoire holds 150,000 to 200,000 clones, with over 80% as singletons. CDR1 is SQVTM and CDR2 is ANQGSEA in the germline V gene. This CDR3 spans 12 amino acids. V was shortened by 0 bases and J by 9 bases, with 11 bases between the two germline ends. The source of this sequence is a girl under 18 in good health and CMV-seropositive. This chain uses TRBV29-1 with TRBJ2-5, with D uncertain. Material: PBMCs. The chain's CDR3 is CSVEDRDEAQYF. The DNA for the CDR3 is TGCAGCGTTGAAGACCGAGACGAGGCCCAGTACTTC.